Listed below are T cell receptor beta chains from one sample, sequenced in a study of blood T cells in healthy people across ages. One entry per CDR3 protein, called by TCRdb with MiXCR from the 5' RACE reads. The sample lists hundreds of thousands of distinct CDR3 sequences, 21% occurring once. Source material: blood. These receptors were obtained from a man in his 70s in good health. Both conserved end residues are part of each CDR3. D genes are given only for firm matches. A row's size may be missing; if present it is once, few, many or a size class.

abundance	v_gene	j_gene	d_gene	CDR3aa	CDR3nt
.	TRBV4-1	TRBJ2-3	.	CASSQEHGGDTQYF	TGCGCCAGCAGCCAAGAACACGGGGGAGATACGCAGTATTTT
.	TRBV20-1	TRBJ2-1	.	CSARLGGAYNEQFF	TGCAGTGCTAGACTGGGGGGTGCCTACAATGAGCAGTTCTTC
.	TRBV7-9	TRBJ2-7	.	CASSLYPEYEQYF	TGTGCCAGCAGCTTATACCCCGAATACGAGCAGTACTTC
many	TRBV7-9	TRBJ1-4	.	CASSVGRSNEKLFF	TGTGCCAGCAGCGTTGGGCGGTCTAATGAAAAACTGTTTTTT
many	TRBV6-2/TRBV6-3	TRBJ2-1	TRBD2	CASSKKREGVLNEQFF	TGTGCCAGCAGTAAAAAGCGGGAGGGGGTTTTGAATGAGCAGTTCTTC
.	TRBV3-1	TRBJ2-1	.	CASSPGGPSSYNEQFF	TGTGCCAGCAGCCCTGGCGGGCCTAGCTCCTACAATGAGCAGTTCTTC
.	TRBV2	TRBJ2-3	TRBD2	CASSGQAGGSDTQYF	TGTGCCAGCAGTGGGCAAGCGGGAGGATCAGATACGCAGTATTTT
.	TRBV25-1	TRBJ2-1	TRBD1	CASQRDRGPRGDEQFF	TGTGCCAGCCAGAGGGACAGGGGGCCGAGGGGAGATGAGCAGTTCTTC
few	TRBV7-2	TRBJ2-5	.	CASSLLGRGETQYF	TGTGCCAGCAGCTTACTGGGCAGAGGAGAGACCCAGTACTTC
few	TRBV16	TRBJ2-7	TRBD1	CASSLRTGDSYEQYF	TGTGCCAGCAGCCTAAGGACAGGGGACTCCTACGAGCAGTACTTC
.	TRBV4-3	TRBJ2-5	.	CASSQDNGVDQETQYF	TGCGCCAGCAGCCAAGATAATGGGGTGGATCAAGAGACCCAGTACTTC
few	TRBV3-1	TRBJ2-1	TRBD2	CASSRLAGDNEQFF	TGTGCCAGCAGCCGACTAGCGGGGGACAATGAGCAGTTCTTC
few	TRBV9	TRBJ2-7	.	CASSVEARSYEQYF	TGTGCCAGCAGCGTAGAGGCAAGATCCTACGAGCAGTACTTC
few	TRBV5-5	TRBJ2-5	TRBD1	CASRTGGSVSETQYF	TGTGCCAGCAGGACAGGGGGTTCGGTATCGGAGACCCAGTACTTC
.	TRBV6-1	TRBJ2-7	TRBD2	CASSDQTSGSVYEQYF	TGTGCCAGCAGTGATCAGACTAGCGGGAGTGTATACGAGCAGTACTTC
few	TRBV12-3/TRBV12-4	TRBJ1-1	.	CASRIRTANTEAFF	TGTGCCAGCAGAATTAGGACGGCGAACACTGAAGCTTTCTTT
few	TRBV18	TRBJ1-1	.	CASSPLVDTEAFF	TGTGCCAGCTCACCCTTGGTGGACACTGAAGCTTTCTTT
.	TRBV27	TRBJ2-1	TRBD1	CASSPSGTVTEQFF	TGTGCCAGCAGTCCCTCCGGGACAGTAACTGAGCAGTTCTTC
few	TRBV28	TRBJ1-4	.	CASSSQGTTNEKLFF	TGTGCCAGCAGTTCCCAGGGGACAACTAATGAAAAACTGTTTTTT
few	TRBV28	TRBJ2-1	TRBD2	CASSLLGASGRDEQFF	TGTGCCAGCAGCCTATTGGGCGCTAGCGGGAGAGATGAGCAGTTCTTC
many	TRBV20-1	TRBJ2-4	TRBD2	CSVGLAGAKNIQYF	TGCAGTGTTGGACTAGCGGGAGCCAAAAACATTCAGTACTTC
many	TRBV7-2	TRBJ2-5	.	CASSLARETQYF	TGTGCCAGCAGTTTAGCCCGGGAGACCCAGTACTTC
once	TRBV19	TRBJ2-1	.	CASSREDVYNEQFF	TGTGCCAGTAGTCGCGAGGACGTCTACAATGAGCAGTTCTTC
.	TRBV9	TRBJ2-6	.	CASSVEGSGTNVLTF	TGTGCCAGCAGCGTTGAGGGCTCTGGGACCAACGTCCTGACTTTC
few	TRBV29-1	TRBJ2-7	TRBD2	CSVHLAGLSYEQYF	TGCAGCGTACACCTAGCGGGTCTCTCCTACGAGCAGTACTTC
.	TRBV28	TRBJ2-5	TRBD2	CASHPAGDQETQYF	TGTGCCAGCCACCCTGCGGGGGATCAAGAGACCCAGTACTTC
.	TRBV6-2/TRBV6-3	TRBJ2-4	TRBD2	CASSYSGTSDDLAKNIQYF	TGTGCCAGCAGTTACTCGGGGACTAGCGACGACCTAGCCAAAAACATTCAGTACTTC
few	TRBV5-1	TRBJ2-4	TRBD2	CASSPEISGRDKNIQYF	TGCGCCAGCAGCCCTGAGATTAGCGGGAGAGACAAAAACATTCAGTACTTC
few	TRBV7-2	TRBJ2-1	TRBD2	CASSLSSGRGGEQFF	TGTGCCAGCAGCTTATCTAGCGGGAGAGGAGGTGAGCAGTTCTTC
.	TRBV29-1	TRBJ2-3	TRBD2	CSAALAGPSDTQYF	TGCAGCGCCGCCCTAGCGGGTCCCTCCGATACGCAGTATTTT
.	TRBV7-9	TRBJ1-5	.	CASSFSEGQPQHF	TGTGCCAGCAGCTTTTCCGAGGGTCAGCCCCAGCATTTT
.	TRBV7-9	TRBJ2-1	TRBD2	CASSSAGLALNEQFF	TGTGCCAGCAGCTCAGCGGGACTAGCTTTAAATGAGCAGTTCTTC
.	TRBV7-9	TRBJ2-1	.	CASSLALDRGGTYNEQFF	TGTGCCAGCAGCTTAGCTCTCGACAGGGGAGGGACCTACAATGAGCAGTTCTTC
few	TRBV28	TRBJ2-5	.	CASGLGGVQETQYF	TGTGCCAGCGGCCTAGGTGGGGTTCAAGAGACCCAGTACTTC
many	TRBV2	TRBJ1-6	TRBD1	CASRAGTANSPLHF	TGTGCCAGCAGGGCCGGGACAGCAAATTCACCCCTCCACTTT
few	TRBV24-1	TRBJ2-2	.	CATRAGTGELFF	TGTGCCACCAGGGCGGGAACCGGGGAGCTGTTTTTT
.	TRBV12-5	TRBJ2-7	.	CASGRNRRSSYEQYF	TGTGCTAGTGGTCGCAACAGGCGCAGCTCCTACGAGCAGTACTTC
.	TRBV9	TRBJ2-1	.	CASSAGGRDNEQFF	TGTGCCAGCAGCGCCGGCGGGCGGGACAATGAGCAGTTCTTC
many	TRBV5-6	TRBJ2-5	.	CASSLGQPVRDEYF	TGTGCCAGCAGCTTGGGACAGCCAGTGCGAGATGAGTACTTC
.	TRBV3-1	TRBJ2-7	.	CASSQTEGEQYF	TGTGCCAGCAGCCAGACAGAGGGCGAGCAGTACTTC
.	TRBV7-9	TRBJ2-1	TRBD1	CASSPGQGILDEQFF	TGTGCCAGCAGCCCGGGACAGGGGATCTTAGATGAGCAGTTCTTC
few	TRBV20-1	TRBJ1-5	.	CSARAGDNQPQHF	TGCAGTGCTAGAGCGGGGGACAATCAGCCCCAGCATTTT
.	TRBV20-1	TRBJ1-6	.	CSAPIGVSYSPLHF	TGCAGTGCCCCGATCGGGGTATCGTATTCACCCCTCCACTTT
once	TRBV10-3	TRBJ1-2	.	CAISEQSGIFGYTF	TGTGCCATCAGTGAGCAGTCAGGGATCTTCGGCTACACCTTC
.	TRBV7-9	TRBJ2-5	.	CASSPAHEQHF	TGTGCCAGCAGCCCAGCCCACGAGCAGCACTTC
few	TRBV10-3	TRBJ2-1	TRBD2	CAIRRLADNEQFF	TGTGCCATCAGGCGACTAGCGGACAATGAGCAGTTCTTC
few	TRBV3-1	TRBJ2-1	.	CASSQDLKRGDEQFF	TGTGCCAGCAGCCAAGATCTGAAGCGAGGCGATGAGCAGTTCTTC
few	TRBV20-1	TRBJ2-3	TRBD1	CSARSTGTQYF	TGCAGTGCTAGGTCGACAGGGACGCAGTATTTT
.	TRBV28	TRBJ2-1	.	CASSSKFRDTSWDEQFF	TGTGCCAGCAGCTCTAAGTTCCGGGACACGTCATGGGATGAGCAGTTCTTC
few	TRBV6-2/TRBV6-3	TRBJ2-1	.	CASSLGGNKNEQFF	TGTGCCAGCAGTTTAGGAGGGAATAAAAATGAGCAGTTCTTC